Following are 13 T cell receptor beta chains from one sample sequenced in a study of shared clonotypes between healthy human individuals. TCRdb keeps only in-frame clones here, not all; method: immunoSEQ multiplex PCR. This repertoire shows millions of clones, approximately 94% found once; its top ten account for 0.11% to 0.15%. Sequencing was done on a sample of naive CD4+ T cells sorted from blood. Regarding subset: CD45RA+ positively selected. Every receptor here comes from a man aged 18 to 30 in good health.

The chain couples TRBV28 to TRBJ1-3; D is uncertain. Trimming shortened V by 7 bases and J by 3 bases, and 7 bases separated the two germline ends. The CDR3 has 12 residues. The germline V gene encodes CDR1 MDHEN and CDR2 SYDVKM. The CDR3 region is CASIGDGNTIYF. The CDR3 nucleotides are TGTGCCAGCATTGGGGATGGAAACACCATATATTTT.

The chain carries TRBV6-5 and TRBJ1-2; no reliable D call. Trimming left V 1 base short and J 0 bases short, with 9 bases between. This CDR3 region has 15 residues. CDR1 is MNHEY and CDR2 is SVGAGI in the germline V gene. For the CDR3, the DNA is TGTGCCAGCAGTTACTTGGCAGAATCTAACTATGGCTACACCTTC. It is translated as CASSYLAESNYGYTF.

The V and J genes are TRBV28 and TRBJ1-3; possibly TRBD1 for D (5 bases). Trimming removed 8 bases from V and 2 bases from J, with 10 bases in between. This CDR3 is 13 amino acids long. CDR1 is MDHEN and CDR2 is SYDVKM in the germline V gene. CDR3 in amino acids: CASSGPTGNTIYF. The DNA for the CDR3 is TGTGCCAGCTCGGGACCGACTGGAAACACCATATATTTT.

The genes are TRBV30 and TRBJ1-2, with D possibly TRBD1 on 6 matching bases. The CDR3 consists of 11 residues. Germline assignment: CDR1 GTSNPN and CDR2 SVGIG (reference sequence). The ends were cut back, 4 bases at V and 7 bases at J, with 10 bases in the middle. The CDR3 here is CAWTQGVGYTF. The CDR3 DNA sequence: TGTGCCTGGACACAGGGTGTTGGCTACACCTTC.

This chain links TRBV2 with TRBJ1-1; no clear D. Germline CDR1 is SNHLY and CDR2 is FYNNEI. V lost 1 base to trimming and J lost 7 bases, with 19 bases between them. The CDR3 extends over 16 amino acids. The CDR3 protein is CASSEVGIDPRDEAFF. The CDR3 DNA reads as TGTGCCAGCAGTGAAGTGGGTATAGACCCTCGGGATGAAGCTTTCTTT.

The rearrangement links TRBV7-9 to TRBJ1-6; D is possibly TRBD1 (6 bases). The CDR3 consists of 14 residues. Germline CDR1 and CDR2: SEHNR and FQNEAQ (reference sequence). Between the trimmed V and J ends, which lost 5 bases and 8 bases, there was a span of 13 bases. The CDR3 loop reads CASSQTGWDSPLHF. CDR3 nucleotide sequence: TGTGCCAGCAGCCAAACAGGGTGGGATTCACCCCTCCACTTT.

The genes are TRBV19 and TRBJ1-5; 9 bases fit TRBD1. Germline V gene sequence: CDR1 LNHDA, CDR2 SQIVND (reference sequence). The CDR3 extends over 17 amino acids. Trimming at V came to 4 bases and at J to 4 bases, leaving 11 bases not matched to a gene. CDR3 sequence reads: CASSTPGQGLLNQPQHF. Here the CDR3 DNA reads TGTGCCAGTAGTACCCCGGGACAGGGTCTCTTGAATCAGCCCCAGCATTTT.

Concerning this clone: A read error may produce the germline difference seen at one junction end. This chain connects TRBV5-4 to TRBJ2-5, with D possibly matching TRBD2 (7 bases). This CDR3 contains 14 residues. Germline CDR1 is SGHNT and CDR2 is YYREEE (reference sequence). CDR3 coding DNA: TGTGCCAGCAGCTTGGCGGGGGGCCAAGGGACCCAGTACTTC. Translation: CASSLAGGQGTQYF. Based on the CDR3 plus reference TRBV5-4 and TRBJ2-5, the full variable domain is ETGVTQSPTHLIKTRGQQVTLRCSSQSGHNTVSWYQQALGQGPQFIFQYYREEENGRGNFPPRFSGLQFPNYSSELNVNALELDDSALYLCASSLAGGQGTQYFGPGTRLLVL.

J is TRBJ2-5 and V is TRBV7-2; 7 bases line up with TRBD2. The V segment lost 5 bases and the J segment 4 bases; nucleotides outside the gene matches: 16. Germline V gene sequence: CDR1 SGHTA, CDR2 FQGNSA. The CDR3 contains 17 residues. As DNA, the CDR3 is TGTGCCAGCAGCGCCGCCAACCTTAGGGGAGGGCGAGAGACCCAGTACTTC. It codes for CASSAANLRGGRETQYF.

This sequence joins TRBV7-9 and TRBJ2-1; 13 bases match TRBD2. CDR3 length: 16 residues. From germline, CDR1 is SEHNR and CDR2 FQNEAQ (reference sequence). J lost 4 bases, V lost 5 bases, and 5 bases had no gene match. CDR3 region: CASSARLAGGYNEQFF. The CDR3 nucleotides are TGTGCCAGCAGCGCTAGACTAGCGGGAGGATACAATGAGCAGTTCTTC.

The rearrangement links TRBV6-6 to TRBJ2-7, with TRBD1 matching over 10 bases. Germline CDR1 and CDR2: MNHNY and SVGAGI (reference sequence). The CDR3 runs 13 residues. After removal of 8 bases from V and 3 bases from J, the junction contained 4 bases not matched to a gene. The CDR3 DNA follows: TGTGCCAGCCGACAGGGGGCGGGCTACGAGCAGTACTTC. Its protein is CASRQGAGYEQYF.

V is TRBV2 and J is TRBJ1-1; D is possibly TRBD1 (6 bases). Germline-derived CDR1 and CDR2 are SNHLY and FYNNEI. With 6 bases removed from V and 1 base from J, the gap between germline ends came to 12 bases. The CDR3 covers 14 residues. The CDR3 loop reads CASRLRGANTEAFF. The DNA for the CDR3 is TGTGCCAGCAGATTAAGGGGGGCGAACACTGAAGCTTTCTTT.

The chain employs TRBV29-1 and TRBJ1-2; 7 nucleotides align to TRBD1. V lost 3 bases and J lost 2; bases outside the gene matches: 9. The CDR3 length is 15 residues. Germline V gene sequence: CDR1 SQVTM, CDR2 ANQGSEA. The CDR3 coding sequence is TGCAGCGTTGATAGGGGGACAGCGAAGAACTATGGCTACACCTTC. Residues: CSVDRGTAKNYGYTF. Using reference TRBV29-1 and TRBJ1-2 for the parts outside the CDR3, the full variable domain is SAVISQKPSRDICQRGTSLTIQCQVDSQVTMMFWYRQQPGQSLTLIATANQGSEATYESGFVIDKFPISRPNLTFSTLTVSNMSPEDSSIYLCSVDRGTAKNYGYTFGSGTRLTVV.